This TCR beta chain comes out of a study of blood T cell repertoires in COVID-19. Study background: Collection of acute and convalescent COVID-19 samples took place in the United States, Italy and Spain.

Original processing methods: Estimation of nucleated cell counts was performed using reference gene primer amplification. The protocol was immunoSEQ multiplex PCR, while the TCRdb copy is restricted to in-frame clones and leaves out a portion. For V, J and clone size, that table is used; D and trimming come from the DNA. The sample holds 190,000 or so clones, 86% seen once. With 4 bases removed from V and 4 bases from J, the gap between germline ends came to 13 bases. There are 14 residues in the CDR3. Germline CDR1 is SNHLY and CDR2 is FYNNEI. The source is a woman aged 65 to 85 with acute or convalescent COVID-19. The V and J genes are TRBV2 and TRBJ1-2, with a tentative D call TRBD1 (5 bases). The sequencing sample was made of peripheral blood. The CDR3 nucleotides are TGTGCCAGCAGTGGGCTGACAGCCAGCTATGGCTACACCTTC. Translating it yields CASSGLTASYGYTF.